Shown below are 23 T cell receptor beta chains from a single sample sequenced in a study of shared clonotypes between healthy human individuals. Libraries were prepared by immunoSEQ multiplex PCR; TCRdb keeps only in-frame clonotypes and omits some of them. The table lists around 1.1 million clones, more than 75% of them singletons. The sequenced sample consisted of memory CD4+ T cells from PBMCs. Specified subset: CD45RA-negative fraction. The receptors originated from a man between 18 and 35 years old in good health. Some clones in this sample may be carry-over from other donors' samples.

V is TRBV27 and J is TRBJ1-1; D uncertain. In germline, CDR1 is MNHEY, CDR2 SMNVEV (reference sequence). There are 13 residues in the CDR3. V lost 5 bases and J 1 base, leaving 8 bases between the germline ends. The CDR3 region is CASSPRSNTEAFF. CDR3 DNA: TGTGCCAGCAGTCCCCGGTCGAACACTGAAGCTTTCTTT.

The chain joins TRBV28 to TRBJ2-7; D uncertain. The CDR3 consists of 14 residues. Germline V lookup: CDR1 MDHEN, CDR2 SYDVKM. Trimming removed 5 bases from V and 3 bases from J, with 14 bases in between. The CDR3 sequence is CASSPLGPLYEQYF. DNA of the CDR3: TGTGCCAGCAGTCCCCTCGGACCGCTCTACGAGCAGTACTTC. Full variable domain (outside the CDR3, taken from reference TRBV28 and TRBJ2-7): DVKVTQSSRYLVKRTGEKVFLECVQDMDHENMFWYRQDPGLGLRLIYFSYDVKMKEKGDIPEGYSVSREKKERFSLILESASTNQTSMYLCASSPLGPLYEQYFGPGTRLTVT.

This chain joins TRBV18 and TRBJ1-1; D uncertain. The length of the CDR3 is 13 residues. V lost 3 bases and J 1 base, leaving 6 bases between the germline ends. Germline V gene sequence: CDR1 KGHSH, CDR2 LQKENI. CDR3 protein: CASSPFKNTEAFF. The CDR3 region has the DNA TGTGCCAGCTCACCCTTCAAGAACACTGAAGCTTTCTTT.

V usage is TRBV27 and J usage is TRBJ2-7, with TRBD2 matching over 12 bases. CDR1 MNHEY and CDR2 SMNVEV come from the germline V gene (reference sequence). Trimming took 2 bases from V and 4 from J; bases not matched to a gene: 12. This CDR3 contains 18 residues. In nucleotides, the CDR3 is TGTGCCAGCAGTTTACAGGTCCGTACTAGCGGGAGGTTTTACGAGCAGTACTTC. Protein sequence: CASSLQVRTSGRFYEQYF.

In its sample, this clone was seen a few times. The chain is built from TRBV5-6 and TRBJ2-5; no reliable D call. The CDR3 is 14 residues long. Per germline, CDR1 SGHDT and CDR2 YYEEEE. Trimming shortened V by 0 bases and J by 1 base, and 7 bases separated the two germline ends. CDR3 region: CASSLVSLQETQYF. The DNA for the CDR3 is TGTGCCAGCAGCTTGGTCAGTCTCCAAGAGACCCAGTACTTC.

The V call is TRBV6-5, the J call TRBJ2-1; 14 nucleotides align to TRBD2. J gave up 7 bases and V 5 bases, and 4 bases lay outside the gene matches. This CDR3 comprises 15 residues. Germline V lookup: CDR1 MNHEY, CDR2 SVGAGI. The CDR3 nucleotides read TGTGCCAGCAGTACCCGACTAGCGGGGGGGAATGAGCAGTTCTTC. Its translation: CASSTRLAGGNEQFF.

This clone was found a few times. The gene calls are TRBV7-6 and TRBJ2-5; D gene ambiguous. The V end was cut by 3 bases, the J end by 2 bases, with 10 bases between. The CDR3 totals 14 residues. The germline V gene encodes CDR1 SGHVS and CDR2 FNYEAQ. In DNA, the CDR3 is TGTGCCAGCAGCTTTCAACGCAGACAAGAGACCCAGTACTTC. Translating it yields CASSFQRRQETQYF.

This chain links TRBV11-2 with TRBJ2-1, with D perhaps matching TRBD2 (5 bases). V gave up 1 base and J gave up 9 bases, with 10 bases separating them. This CDR3 spans 13 amino acids. Per the germline V gene, CDR1 is SGHAT and CDR2 is FQNNGV. The CDR3 loop reads CASSLGQSGEQFF. The CDR3 DNA reads TGTGCCAGCAGCTTAGGTCAAAGCGGTGAGCAGTTCTTC.

The chain has TRBV28 and TRBJ2-3, with 11 bases matching TRBD1. This CDR3 comprises 16 residues. Trimming at V came to 4 bases and at J to 4 bases, leaving 7 bases not matched to a gene. Germline-derived CDR1 and CDR2 are MDHEN and SYDVKM. CDR3 DNA sequence: TGTGCCAGCAGTTCATACGGACAGGGGGCGGCAGATACGCAGTATTTT. This sequence encodes CASSSYGQGAADTQYF.

The chain joins TRBV10-3 to TRBJ2-5; 9 bases fit TRBD2. CDR1 and CDR2 from the germline V gene are ENHRY and SYGVKD. Losses at the gene ends were 3 bases for V and 4 bases for J; bases not matched to a gene: 6. CDR3 length equals 15 residues. The chain's CDR3 is CAISEISGSPETQYF. As DNA, the CDR3 is TGTGCCATCAGTGAAATTAGCGGGAGTCCAGAGACCCAGTACTTC.

This clone has at least ten counts. The chain joins TRBV28 to TRBJ2-4, with D maybe TRBD2 (6 bases). The CDR3 totals 17 residues. Between the trimmed V and J ends, which lost 3 bases and 0 bases, there was a span of 15 bases. Germline lookup yields CDR1 MDHEN and CDR2 SYDVKM. This CDR3 reads CASSFVYGGAAKNIQYF. The CDR3 DNA follows: TGTGCCAGCAGTTTCGTGTATGGCGGGGCAGCCAAAAACATTCAGTACTTC.

The rearrangement uses TRBV7-9 and TRBJ2-7; 8 nucleotides agree with TRBD2. CDR1 SEHNR and CDR2 FQNEAQ come from the germline V gene (reference sequence). V shed 6 bases and J 5 bases; nucleotides not matched to a gene: 9. The CDR3 has 14 amino acids. CDR3 DNA sequence: TGTGCCAGCAGTACCGGGACTAGTGCCAACGAGCAGTACTTC. Its translation: CASSTGTSANEQYF.

The rearrangement links TRBV5-1 to TRBJ2-1; no firm D call. The CDR3 sequence is 14 residues long. Germline V gene data show CDR1 as SGHRS and CDR2 as YFSETQ. Trimming took off 4 bases at V and 0 bases at J, with 8 bases between the two ends. The CDR3 nucleotides are TGCGCCAGCAGCCCGGAGAACTCCTACAATGAGCAGTTCTTC. Encoded protein: CASSPENSYNEQFF.

Worth noting for this clone: This could be a read error, since a much larger clone is one nucleotide away. The rearrangement links TRBV5-6 to TRBJ1-1; D ambiguous. Germline CDR1 SGHDT, CDR2 YYEEEE. The CDR3 has 14 residues. The CDR3 DNA is TGTGCCGGCAGCTTATTACAGAGAAACACTGAAGCTTTCTTT. Protein: CAGSLLQRNTEAFF. The full variable domain, rest sourced from reference TRBV5-6 and TRBJ1-1, is DAGVTQSPTHLIKTRGQQVTLRCSPKSGHDTVSWYQQALGQGPQFIFQYYEEEERQRGNFPDRFSGHQFPNYSSELNVNALLLGDSALYLCAGSLLQRNTEAFFGQGTRLTVV.

The chain combines TRBV6-6 with TRBJ1-4, with D tentatively TRBD1 (5 bases). The CDR3 length is 14 residues. The germline V gene encodes CDR1 MNHNY and CDR2 SVGAGI (reference sequence). Deletions cut 5 bases from V and 6 bases from J, with 13 bases between. CDR3 nucleotides: TGTGCCAGCAGTGGGAGGGGCGCTTATGAAAAACTGTTTTTT. It codes for CASSGRGAYEKLFF.

The chain combines TRBV18 with TRBJ2-3; 9 bases align to TRBD2. The V gene end was trimmed by 3 bases and the J gene end by 10 bases; junction bases not matched to a gene: 17. Germline lookup yields CDR1 KGHSH and CDR2 LQKENI. The CDR3 has 17 residues. The CDR3 DNA reads as TGTGCCAGCTCACCGCCTAGCGGGACCCCGGGCAGGTGGGCGCAGTATTTT. Protein product: CASSPPSGTPGRWAQYF.

This clone was detected ten times or more. The rearrangement uses TRBV5-6 and TRBJ1-2; D is unclear. The CDR3 contains 12 residues. Germline loops: CDR1 SGHDT, CDR2 YYEEEE. Deletions cut 1 base from V and 2 bases from J, with 3 bases between. CDR3 sequence (DNA): TGTGCCAGCAGCTTGCGGAACTATGGCTACACCTTC. Its protein is CASSLRNYGYTF. Full variable domain (remainder filled in from reference TRBV5-6 and TRBJ1-2): DAGVTQSPTHLIKTRGQQVTLRCSPKSGHDTVSWYQQALGQGPQFIFQYYEEEERQRGNFPDRFSGHQFPNYSSELNVNALLLGDSALYLCASSLRNYGYTFGSGTRLTVV.

The rearrangement joins TRBV18 to TRBJ2-1; D possibly corresponds to TRBD2 (5 bases). V shed 5 bases and J shed 8 bases, with 7 bases lying between them. In germline, CDR1 is KGHSH, CDR2 LQKENI. CDR3 size: 11 residues. Here the CDR3 DNA reads TGTGCCAGCTCAACTAGGGATGAGCAGTTCTTC. Translation gives CASSTRDEQFF.

This clone showed up just once. The rearrangement joins TRBV7-6 to TRBJ2-5, with a weak D call TRBD1 (5 bases). CDR1 SGHVS and CDR2 FNYEAQ come from the germline V gene. CDR3 size: 13 residues. Deletions cut 5 bases from V and 3 bases from J, with 10 bases between. CDR3 nucleotide sequence: TGTGCCAGCAGCCCGTGGACAAAAGAGACCCAGTACTTC. Protein: CASSPWTKETQYF.

The chain joins TRBV7-6 to TRBJ1-4; D might be TRBD1 (5 bases). The CDR3 is made up of 16 amino acids. V dropped 3 bases and J dropped 2 bases, with 13 bases sitting between them. CDR1 and CDR2 (germline): SGHVS, FNYEAQ. The CDR3 sequence is CASSFDSRGTNEKLFF. In DNA form, the CDR3 reads TGTGCCAGCAGCTTTGACTCTAGGGGTACTAATGAAAAACTGTTTTTT.

This clone was found once. The CDR3 protein is CASSRRSGTAYEQYF. CDR3 coding DNA: TGCGCCAGCAGCCGCCGGAGCGGGACAGCCTACGAGCAGTACTTC. The V and J genes are TRBV4-3 and TRBJ2-7, with D possibly called TRBD1 or TRBD2 (7 bases each). The germline gives CDR1 LGHNA, CDR2 YSLEER. V shed 4 bases and J shed 2 bases, with 15 bases lying between them. The CDR3 consists of 15 residues.

The rearrangement links TRBV28 to TRBJ1-5; TRBD1 matches at 10 bases. CDR1 MDHEN and CDR2 SYDVKM come from the germline V gene. J lost 5 bases, V lost 5 bases, and 9 bases had no gene match. CDR3 length equals 16 residues. The DNA for the CDR3 is TGTGCCAGCAGTCCCCTCGGACAGGGGGAGGATCAGCCCCAGCATTTT. Amino acid sequence: CASSPLGQGEDQPQHF.

The chain uses TRBV4-2 and TRBJ1-2; D not resolved. The CDR3 runs to 17 residues. Germline V lookup: CDR1 LGHNA, CDR2 YNFKEQ. V lost 0 bases to trimming and J lost 1 base, with 15 bases between them. This chain's CDR3 is CASSQDIWQALNYGYTF. CDR3 nucleotides: TGTGCCAGCAGCCAAGATATCTGGCAGGCTCTTAACTATGGCTACACCTTC.